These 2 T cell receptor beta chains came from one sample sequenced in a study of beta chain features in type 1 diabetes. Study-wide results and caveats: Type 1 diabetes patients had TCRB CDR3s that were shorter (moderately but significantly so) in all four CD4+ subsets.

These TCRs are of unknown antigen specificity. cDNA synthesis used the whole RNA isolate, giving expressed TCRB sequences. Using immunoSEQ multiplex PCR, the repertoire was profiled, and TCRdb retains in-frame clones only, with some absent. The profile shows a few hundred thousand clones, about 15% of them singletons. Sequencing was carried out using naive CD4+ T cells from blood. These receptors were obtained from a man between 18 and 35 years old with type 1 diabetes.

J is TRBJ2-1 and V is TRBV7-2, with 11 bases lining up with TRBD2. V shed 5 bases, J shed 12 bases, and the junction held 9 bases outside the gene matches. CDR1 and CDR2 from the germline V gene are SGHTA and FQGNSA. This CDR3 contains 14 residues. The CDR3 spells CASSPGLAGGRQFF. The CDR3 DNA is TGTGCCAGCAGCCCCGGGCTAGCGGGGGGAAGGCAGTTCTTC.

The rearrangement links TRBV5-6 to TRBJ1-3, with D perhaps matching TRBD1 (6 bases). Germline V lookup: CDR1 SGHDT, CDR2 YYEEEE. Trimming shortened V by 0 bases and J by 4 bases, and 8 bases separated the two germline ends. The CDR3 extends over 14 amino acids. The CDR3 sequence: CASSLDRAGNTIYF. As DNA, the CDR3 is TGTGCCAGCAGCTTGGACAGGGCCGGAAACACCATATATTTT.